This is a list of T cell receptor beta chains from one sample in a study of identical twins. TCRdb reanalysed the 5' RACE reads using MiXCR and keeps one entry per CDR3 protein. Of approximately 230,000 distinct CDR3 sequences in the sample, 11% to 15% are singletons; the top ten hold approximately 8.8%. Sequencing was done on a sample of memory (CD45RO+) T cells sorted from blood. The receptors derive from a woman between 18 and 29 years old in good health. CDR3s include the opening cysteine and the closing phenylalanine or tryptophan. Each record gives: D gene, J gene, clone size, V gene, CDR3 DNA, CDR3 protein. A D gene is named only where the DNA matches it firmly. Expanded clones get a size class; other rows say once, few or many, or leave the size out.

d_call: TRBD1; j_call: TRBJ2-7; clone_size: .; v_call: TRBV7-3; cdr3_nt: TGTGCCAGCAGCTTACAACAGGGGAGCGACGAGCAGTACTTC; cdr3_aa: CASSLQQGSDEQYF
d_call: .; j_call: TRBJ1-3; clone_size: .; v_call: TRBV12-3/TRBV12-4; cdr3_nt: TGTGCCAGCAGTTCAATACCCGGAAACACCATATATTTT; cdr3_aa: CASSSIPGNTIYF
d_call: .; j_call: TRBJ2-1; clone_size: many; v_call: TRBV9; cdr3_nt: TGTGCCAGCAGCATCGACGTACATGAGCAGTTCTTC; cdr3_aa: CASSIDVHEQFF
d_call: .; j_call: TRBJ2-7; clone_size: few; v_call: TRBV15; cdr3_nt: TGTGCCACCAGCAGTCCGGGACGTGGGGGTGCCGAGCAGTACTTC; cdr3_aa: CATSSPGRGGAEQYF
d_call: TRBD1; j_call: TRBJ2-7; clone_size: few; v_call: TRBV6-2/TRBV6-3; cdr3_nt: TGTGCCAGCAGTCCAGGGACAGGAAAATCCTACGAGCAGTACTTC; cdr3_aa: CASSPGTGKSYEQYF
d_call: TRBD1; j_call: TRBJ1-1; clone_size: .; v_call: TRBV9; cdr3_nt: TGTGCCAGCAGCGCCGACTGGGGGACAGGGTCGGGCACTGAAGCTTTCTTT; cdr3_aa: CASSADWGTGSGTEAFF
d_call: .; j_call: TRBJ2-7; clone_size: .; v_call: TRBV27; cdr3_nt: TGTGCCAGCAGTTTTGGAGGGATGAGCTACGAGCAGTACTTC; cdr3_aa: CASSFGGMSYEQYF
d_call: .; j_call: TRBJ2-5; clone_size: .; v_call: TRBV20-1; cdr3_nt: TGCAGCATGTCCTACGGGGCGCAAGAGACCCAGTACTTC; cdr3_aa: CSMSYGAQETQYF
d_call: .; j_call: TRBJ2-3; clone_size: many; v_call: TRBV7-9; cdr3_nt: TGTGCCAGCATCCCCAGAGCCTCCGGGACAGATACGCAGTATTTT; cdr3_aa: CASIPRASGTDTQYF
d_call: TRBD2; j_call: TRBJ2-4; clone_size: .; v_call: TRBV20-1; cdr3_nt: TGCAGTGCTAGAGCGGGAGGGCCCTCTAACATTCAGTACTTC; cdr3_aa: CSARAGGPSNIQYF
d_call: TRBD2; j_call: TRBJ2-7; clone_size: .; v_call: TRBV5-6; cdr3_nt: TGTGCCAGCAGCTTGGGGGCTAGCGGGAGGTTGTCCTACGAGCAGTACTTC; cdr3_aa: CASSLGASGRLSYEQYF
d_call: .; j_call: TRBJ2-7; clone_size: .; v_call: TRBV20-1; cdr3_nt: TGCAGTGTTCCACGGTCGGGGCGCTACGAGCAGTACTTC; cdr3_aa: CSVPRSGRYEQYF
d_call: TRBD1; j_call: TRBJ1-1; clone_size: few; v_call: TRBV5-1; cdr3_nt: TGCGCCAGCAGTGAAGGACAGGGGGGTGAAGCTTTCTTT; cdr3_aa: CASSEGQGGEAFF
d_call: TRBD1; j_call: TRBJ2-3; clone_size: .; v_call: TRBV24-1; cdr3_nt: TGTGCCACCAGTGACAACCGACAGGGAACAGATACGCAGTATTTT; cdr3_aa: CATSDNRQGTDTQYF
d_call: .; j_call: TRBJ2-7; clone_size: .; v_call: TRBV7-9; cdr3_nt: TGTGCCAGCAGCTTTATTGGTGGCGAGCAGTACTTC; cdr3_aa: CASSFIGGEQYF
d_call: .; j_call: TRBJ1-1; clone_size: .; v_call: TRBV28; cdr3_nt: TGTGCCAGTCATAGTGACCGCGAAGCTTTCTTT; cdr3_aa: CASHSDREAFF
d_call: TRBD2; j_call: TRBJ2-5; clone_size: .; v_call: TRBV20-1; cdr3_nt: TGCAGTGCTCCGGGACTAGCGGGGGGCAGTGAGACCCAGTACTTC; cdr3_aa: CSAPGLAGGSETQYF
d_call: .; j_call: TRBJ2-7; clone_size: .; v_call: TRBV12-3/TRBV12-4; cdr3_nt: TGTGCCAGCAGTTTAGAGCAAGGACTGGGGCAGAACTTC; cdr3_aa: CASSLEQGLGQNF